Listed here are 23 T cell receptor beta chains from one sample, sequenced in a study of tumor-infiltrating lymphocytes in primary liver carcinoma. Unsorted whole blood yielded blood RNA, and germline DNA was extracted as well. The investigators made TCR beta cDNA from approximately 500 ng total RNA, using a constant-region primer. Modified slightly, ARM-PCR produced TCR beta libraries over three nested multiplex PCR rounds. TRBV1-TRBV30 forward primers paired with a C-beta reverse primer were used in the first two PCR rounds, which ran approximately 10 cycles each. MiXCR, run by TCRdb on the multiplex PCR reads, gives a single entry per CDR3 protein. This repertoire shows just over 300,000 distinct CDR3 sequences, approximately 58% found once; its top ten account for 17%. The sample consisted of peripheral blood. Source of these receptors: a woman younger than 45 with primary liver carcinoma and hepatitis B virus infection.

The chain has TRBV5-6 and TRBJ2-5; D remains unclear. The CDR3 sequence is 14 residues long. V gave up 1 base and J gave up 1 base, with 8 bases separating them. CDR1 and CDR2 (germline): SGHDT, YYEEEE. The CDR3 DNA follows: TGTGCCAGCAGCTTGCCTGTACCCCAAGAGACCCAGTACTTC. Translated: CASSLPVPQETQYF.

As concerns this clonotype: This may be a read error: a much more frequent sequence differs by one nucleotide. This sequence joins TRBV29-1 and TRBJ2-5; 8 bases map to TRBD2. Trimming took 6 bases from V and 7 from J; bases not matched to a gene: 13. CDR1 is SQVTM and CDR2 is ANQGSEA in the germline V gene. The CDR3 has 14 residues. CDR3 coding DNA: TGCAGCGTCGGGAGGGGCGGCGGCTTGGGGACCCAGTACTTC. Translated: CSVGRGGGLGTQYF.

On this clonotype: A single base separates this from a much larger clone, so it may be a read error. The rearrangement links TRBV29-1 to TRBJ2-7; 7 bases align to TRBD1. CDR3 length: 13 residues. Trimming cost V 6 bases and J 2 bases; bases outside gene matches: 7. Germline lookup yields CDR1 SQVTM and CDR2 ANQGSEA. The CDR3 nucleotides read TGCAGCGTGTGGGACAGTCGAGCCTACGAGCAGTACTTC. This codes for CSVWDSRAYEQYF.

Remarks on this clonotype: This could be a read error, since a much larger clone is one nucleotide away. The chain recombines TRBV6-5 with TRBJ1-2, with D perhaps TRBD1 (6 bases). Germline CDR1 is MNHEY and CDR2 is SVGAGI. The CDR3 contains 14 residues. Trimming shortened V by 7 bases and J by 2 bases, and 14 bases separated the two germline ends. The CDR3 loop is CASITRGLNYGYTF. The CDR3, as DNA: TGTGCCAGCATCACCAGGGGTCTGAACTATGGCTACACCTTC.

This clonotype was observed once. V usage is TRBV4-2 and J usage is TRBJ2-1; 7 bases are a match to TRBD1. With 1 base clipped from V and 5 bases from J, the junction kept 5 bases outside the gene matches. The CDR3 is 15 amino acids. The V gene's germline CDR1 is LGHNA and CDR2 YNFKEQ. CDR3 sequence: CASSQVSRGHNEQFF. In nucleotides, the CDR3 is TGTGCCAGCAGCCAAGTGTCAAGGGGGCACAATGAGCAGTTCTTC.

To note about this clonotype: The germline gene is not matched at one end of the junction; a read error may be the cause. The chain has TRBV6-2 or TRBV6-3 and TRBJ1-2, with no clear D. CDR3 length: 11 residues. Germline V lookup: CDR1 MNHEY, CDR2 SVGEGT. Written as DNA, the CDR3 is TGCGCCAGCAGATACTCGGGTGGCTACACCTTC. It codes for CASRYSGGYTF.

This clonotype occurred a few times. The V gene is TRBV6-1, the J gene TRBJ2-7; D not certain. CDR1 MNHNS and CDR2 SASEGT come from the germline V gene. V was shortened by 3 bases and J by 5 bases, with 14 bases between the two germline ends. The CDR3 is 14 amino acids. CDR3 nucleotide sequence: TGTGCCAGCAGTGAGGCGGTAGGGCACCACGAGCAGTACTTC. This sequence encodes CASSEAVGHHEQYF.

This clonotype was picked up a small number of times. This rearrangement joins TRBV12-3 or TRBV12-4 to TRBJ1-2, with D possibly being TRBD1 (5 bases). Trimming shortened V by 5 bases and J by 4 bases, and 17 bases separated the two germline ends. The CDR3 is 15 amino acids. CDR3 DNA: TGTGCCAGCAGTGAATTTCCGGGACCAGTCTATGGCTACACCTTC. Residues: CASSEFPGPVYGYTF.

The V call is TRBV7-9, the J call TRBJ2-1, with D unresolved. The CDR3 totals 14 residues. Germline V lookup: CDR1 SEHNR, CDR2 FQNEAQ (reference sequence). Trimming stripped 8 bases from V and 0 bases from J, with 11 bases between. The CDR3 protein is CASHLPSSYNEQFF. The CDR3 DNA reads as TGTGCCAGCCACCTACCGAGCTCCTACAATGAGCAGTTCTTC.

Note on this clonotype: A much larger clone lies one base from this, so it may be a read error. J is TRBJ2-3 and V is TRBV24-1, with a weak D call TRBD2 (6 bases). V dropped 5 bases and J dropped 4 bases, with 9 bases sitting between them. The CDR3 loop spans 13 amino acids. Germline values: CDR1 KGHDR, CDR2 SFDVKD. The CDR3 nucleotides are TGTGCCACCAGTGTCGGGAGCGCAGATACGCAGTATTTT. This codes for CATSVGSADTQYF.

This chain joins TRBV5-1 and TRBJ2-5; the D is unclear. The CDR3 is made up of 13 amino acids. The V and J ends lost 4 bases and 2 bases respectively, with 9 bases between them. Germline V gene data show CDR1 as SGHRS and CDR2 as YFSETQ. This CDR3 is CASSGRTQETQYF. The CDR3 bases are TGCGCCAGCAGCGGACGGACGCAAGAGACCCAGTACTTC.

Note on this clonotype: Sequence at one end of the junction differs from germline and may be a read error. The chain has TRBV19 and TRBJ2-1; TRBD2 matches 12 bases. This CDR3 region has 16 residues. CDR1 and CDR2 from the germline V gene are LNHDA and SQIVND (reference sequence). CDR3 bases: TGCGCCAGTAGTTCTTTCACTAGCGGGAGGTTAAATGAGCAGTTCTTC. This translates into CASSSFTSGRLNEQFF.

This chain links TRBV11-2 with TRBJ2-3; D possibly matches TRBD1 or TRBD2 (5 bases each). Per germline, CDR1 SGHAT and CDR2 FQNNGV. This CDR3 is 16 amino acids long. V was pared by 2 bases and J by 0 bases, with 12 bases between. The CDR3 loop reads CASSLISGRSTDTQYF. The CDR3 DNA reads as TGTGCCAGCAGCTTAATTTCGGGACGAAGCACAGATACGCAGTATTTT.

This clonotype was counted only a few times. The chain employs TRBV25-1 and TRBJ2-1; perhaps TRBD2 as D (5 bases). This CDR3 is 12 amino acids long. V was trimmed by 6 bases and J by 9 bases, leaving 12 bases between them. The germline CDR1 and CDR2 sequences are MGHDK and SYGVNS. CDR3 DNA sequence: TGTGCCAGCAGACTAGGCGCGGGTGAGCAGTTCTTC. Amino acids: CASRLGAGEQFF.

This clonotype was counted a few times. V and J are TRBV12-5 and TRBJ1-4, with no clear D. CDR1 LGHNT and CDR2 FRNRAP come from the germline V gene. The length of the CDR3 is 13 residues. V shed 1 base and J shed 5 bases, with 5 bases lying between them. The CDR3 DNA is TGTGCTAGTGGTTTGGCGGGGAATGAAAAACTGTTTTTT. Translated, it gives CASGLAGNEKLFF.

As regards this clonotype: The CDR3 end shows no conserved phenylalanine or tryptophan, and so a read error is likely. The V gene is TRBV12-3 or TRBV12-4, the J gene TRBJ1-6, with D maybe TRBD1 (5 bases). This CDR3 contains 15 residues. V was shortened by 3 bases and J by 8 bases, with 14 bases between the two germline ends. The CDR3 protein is CASSLGGGSHSPLHL. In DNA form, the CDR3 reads TGTGCCAGCAGTTTGGGCGGGGGGTCGCATTCACCCCTCCACCTT.

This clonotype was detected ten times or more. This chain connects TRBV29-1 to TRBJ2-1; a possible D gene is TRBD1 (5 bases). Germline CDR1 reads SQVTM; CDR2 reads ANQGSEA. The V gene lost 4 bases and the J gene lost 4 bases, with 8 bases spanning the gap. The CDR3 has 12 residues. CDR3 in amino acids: CSVVWTYNEQFF. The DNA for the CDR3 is TGCAGCGTTGTTTGGACATACAATGAGCAGTTCTTC.

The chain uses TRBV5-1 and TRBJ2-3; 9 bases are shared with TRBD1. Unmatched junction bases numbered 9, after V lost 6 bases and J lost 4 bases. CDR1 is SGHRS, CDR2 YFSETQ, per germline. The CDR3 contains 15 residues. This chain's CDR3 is CASNSQGARADTQYF. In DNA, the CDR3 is TGCGCCAGCAACTCACAGGGGGCGAGGGCAGATACGCAGTATTTT. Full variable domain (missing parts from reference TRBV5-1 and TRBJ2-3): KAGVTQTPRYLIKTRGQQVTLSCSPISGHRSVSWYQQTPGQGLQFLFEYFSETQRNKGNFPGRFSGRQFSNSRSEMNVSTLELGDSALYLCASNSQGARADTQYFGPGTRLTVL.

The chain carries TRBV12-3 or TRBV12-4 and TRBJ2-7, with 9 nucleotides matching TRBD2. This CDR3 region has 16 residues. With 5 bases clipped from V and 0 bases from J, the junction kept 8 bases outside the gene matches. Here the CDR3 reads CASSGYSGSVSYEQYF. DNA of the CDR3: TGTGCCAGCAGTGGGTATAGCGGGAGCGTCTCCTACGAGCAGTACTTC.

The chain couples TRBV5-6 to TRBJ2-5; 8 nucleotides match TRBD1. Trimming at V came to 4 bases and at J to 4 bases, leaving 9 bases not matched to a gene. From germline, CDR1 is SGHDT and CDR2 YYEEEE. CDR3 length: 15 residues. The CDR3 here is CASSQGPGQGETQYF. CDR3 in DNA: TGTGCCAGCAGCCAGGGACCTGGACAGGGAGAGACCCAGTACTTC. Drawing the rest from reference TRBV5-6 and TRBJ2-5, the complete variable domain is DAGVTQSPTHLIKTRGQQVTLRCSPKSGHDTVSWYQQALGQGPQFIFQYYEEEERQRGNFPDRFSGHQFPNYSSELNVNALLLGDSALYLCASSQGPGQGETQYFGPGTRLLVL.

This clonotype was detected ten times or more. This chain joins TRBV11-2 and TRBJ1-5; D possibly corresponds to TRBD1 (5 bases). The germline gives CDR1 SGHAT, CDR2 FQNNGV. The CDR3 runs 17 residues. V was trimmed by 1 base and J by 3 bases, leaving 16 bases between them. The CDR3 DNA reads TGTGCCAGCAGCTTAGGAAGTAAGGGGAAAATCAATCAGCCCCAGCATTTT. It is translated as CASSLGSKGKINQPQHF.

DNA for the CDR3: TGTGCCACCGATTTGCAGGGGATTAGCAATCAGCCCCAGCATTTT. As protein: CATDLQGISNQPQHF. The V gene is TRBV28, the J gene TRBJ1-5; maybe TRBD1 (6 bases). Germline CDR1 reads MDHEN; CDR2 reads SYDVKM. V was cut by 10 bases and J by 0 bases, with 16 bases left in between. The CDR3 is made up of 15 amino acids. The full variable domain, completed using reference TRBV28 and TRBJ1-5, is DVKVTQSSRYLVKRTGEKVFLECVQDMDHENMFWYRQDPGLGLRLIYFSYDVKMKEKGDIPEGYSVSREKKERFSLILESASTNQTSMYLCATDLQGISNQPQHFGDGTRLSIL.

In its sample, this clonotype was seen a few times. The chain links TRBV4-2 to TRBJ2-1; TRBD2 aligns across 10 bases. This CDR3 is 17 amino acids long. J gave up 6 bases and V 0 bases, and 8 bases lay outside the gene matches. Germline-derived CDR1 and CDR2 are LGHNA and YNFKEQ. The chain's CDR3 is CASSQDRSGRAANEQFF. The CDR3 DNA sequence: TGTGCCAGCAGCCAAGATCGGAGCGGGAGGGCCGCCAATGAGCAGTTCTTC.